Listed below are T cell receptor beta chains from one sample, sequenced in a study of CD8+CD57+ T cells in acquired aplastic anemia. TCRdb independently ran MiXCR on the reads; one entry per CDR3 protein. Among some 170,000 distinct CDR3 sequences listed, around 48% were seen once. Sequencing used sorted CD4+, CD8+, or CD8+CD57+ T cells (not recorded which) from PBMCs. The receptor set was obtained from a human donor with aplastic anemia. CDR3s include the opening cysteine and the closing phenylalanine or tryptophan. A D gene is named only where the DNA matches it firmly. Some rows have no size entry. The others give once, few or many, or a class for an expanded clone.

>once|-|TRBJ1-1|TRBV4-3
CASSQETWDTEAFF
TGCGCCAGCAGCCAAGAGACTTGGGACACTGAAGCTTTCTTT
>-|-|TRBJ1-6|TRBV11-2
CASSSHTVRVSNSPLHF
TGTGCCAGCAGTTCGCATACGGTCCGGGTCTCAAATTCACCCCTCCACTTT
>once|TRBD2|TRBJ2-3|TRBV7-7
CASSLGAAGGRTDTQYF
TGTGCTAGCAGCTTGGGGGCCGCGGGGGGCCGCACAGATACGCAGTATTTT
>many|-|TRBJ2-5|TRBV24-1
CATSVGGNQETQYF
TGTGCCACCAGTGTGGGGGGAAACCAAGAGACCCAGTACTTC
>-|TRBD1|TRBJ1-1|TRBV25-1
CASTGTGLAEAFF
TGTGCCAGCACAGGGACAGGGCTTGCTGAAGCTTTCTTT
>-|TRBD2|TRBJ2-3|TRBV6-4
CASSAGTSGTDTQYF
TGTGCCAGCAGTGCCGGGACTAGCGGCACAGATACGCAGTATTTT
>-|-|TRBJ2-6|TRBV11-1
CASSLRTRAGISGANVLTF
TGTGCCAGCAGCTTGAGGACCCGCGCAGGTATCTCTGGGGCCAACGTCCTGACTTTC
>-|-|TRBJ2-5|TRBV6-2/TRBV6-3
CASSSDSNQETRYF
TGTGCCAGCAGCTCAGACAGCAACCAAGAGACCCGGTACTTC
>few|-|TRBJ2-1|TRBV3-1
CASGGGRERWQFF
TGTGCCAGTGGAGGAGGCAGGGAGAGGTGGCAGTTCTTC
>-|TRBD1|TRBJ1-2|TRBV29-1
CSVVRQGYGYTF
TGCAGCGTTGTTCGACAGGGTTACGGCTACACCTTC
>many|-|TRBJ1-1|TRBV20-1
CSASGGGALSTEAFF
TGCAGTGCTAGTGGGGGGGGGGCGTTGTCCACTGAAGCTTTCTTT
>-|-|TRBJ1-1|TRBV10-3
CAISEDTEAFF
TGTGCCATCAGTGAGGACACTGAAGCTTTCTTT
>-|-|TRBJ2-1|TRBV2
CASRRGGLGNEQFF
TGTGCCAGCAGGAGGGGGGGCCTTGGCAATGAGCAGTTCTTC
>-|-|TRBJ1-6|TRBV15
CATRDSYNSPLHF
TGTGCCACCAGGGACAGCTATAATTCACCCCTCCACTTT
>many|-|TRBJ1-5|TRBV6-1
CASSERGQPQHF
TGTGCCAGCAGTGAAAGGGGGCAGCCCCAGCATTTT
>many|TRBD2|TRBJ2-5|TRBV5-4
CASSLAGGGETQYF
TGTGCCAGCAGCTTGGCGGGGGGAGGGGAGACCCAGTACTTC
>many|-|TRBJ2-6|TRBV18
CASSLQETGANVLTF
TGTGCCAGCTCACTACAGGAAACTGGGGCCAACGTCCTGACTTTC
>few|TRBD2|TRBJ2-3|TRBV11-2
CASSPVGLALHTDTQYF
TGTGCCAGCAGCCCGGTGGGACTAGCCCTTCACACAGATACGCAGTATTTT
>once|-|TRBJ2-2|TRBV7-2
CASSLRAGNTGELFF
TGTGCCAGCAGCTTAAGAGCAGGGAACACCGGGGAGCTGTTTTTT
>few|-|TRBJ1-3|TRBV6-1
CASLLGQGVDTIYF
TGTGCCAGCCTCTTGGGGCAGGGAGTAGACACCATATATTTT
>-|TRBD2|TRBJ2-3|TRBV5-6
CASSLWASGGARSTDTQYF
TGTGCCAGCAGCTTGTGGGCTAGCGGGGGGGCTAGGAGCACAGATACGCAGTATTTT
>many|TRBD1|TRBJ1-2|TRBV12-3/TRBV12-4
CASSHSVGTGEFYGYTF
TGTGCCAGCAGCCACTCCGTCGGGACAGGAGAATTCTATGGCTACACCTTC
>-|-|TRBJ1-5|TRBV7-2
CASSLGTDADEHF
TGTGCCAGCAGCTTAGGGACGGACGCAGACGAGCATTTT
>few|TRBD2|TRBJ2-7|TRBV2
CASGREGSYEQYF
TGTGCCAGCGGGAGGGAGGGATCCTACGAGCAGTACTTC
>-|-|TRBJ2-5|TRBV7-9
CASRPAQETQYF
TGTGCCAGCCGGCCAGCGCAAGAGACCCAGTACTTC
>many|TRBD2|TRBJ2-7|TRBV12-3/TRBV12-4
CASSFVSPGGVQYF
TGTGCCAGCAGTTTCGTTAGTCCGGGAGGAGTGCAGTACTTC
>many|TRBD1|TRBJ1-4|TRBV9
CASSVRDRGTVHEKLFF
TGTGCCAGCAGCGTGCGGGACAGGGGGACTGTTCATGAAAAACTGTTTTTT
>many|-|TRBJ1-6|TRBV4-3
CASSGEGSNSPLHF
TGCGCCAGCAGCGGAGAGGGCTCTAATTCACCCCTCCACTTT
>-|TRBD2|TRBJ2-1|TRBV10-3
CAISPSGLAGGPSYNEQFF
TGTGCCATCAGTCCCTCGGGACTAGCGGGGGGGCCGTCCTACAATGAGCAGTTCTTC
>-|-|TRBJ1-1|TRBV19
CASSIEQREAFF
TGTGCCAGTAGTATAGAGCAACGGGAAGCTTTCTTT
>many|TRBD1|TRBJ1-5|TRBV6-1
CASSGPGTGSNQPQHF
TGTGCCAGCAGCGGTCCCGGGACAGGGAGCAATCAGCCCCAGCATTTT
>many|TRBD1|TRBJ2-6|TRBV19
CATRQGAGANVLTF
TGTGCCACCCGACAGGGGGCTGGGGCCAACGTCCTGACTTTC
>few|-|TRBJ2-3|TRBV7-8
CASDDRTDTQYF
TGTGCCAGCGATGATCGCACAGATACGCAGTATTTT
>many|-|TRBJ1-2|TRBV6-5
CASSWPQGPLPGYTF
TGTGCCAGCAGTTGGCCACAGGGTCCCCTTCCAGGCTACACCTTC
>many|TRBD1|TRBJ2-3|TRBV2
CASRADRGVTQYF
TGTGCCAGCAGGGCCGACAGGGGGGTTACGCAGTATTTT
>-|-|TRBJ2-4|TRBV19
CASRTGVAKNIQYF
TGTGCCAGTAGGACGGGGGTAGCCAAGAACATTCAGTACTTC
>few|-|TRBJ1-3|TRBV19
CASSKGGSGNTIYF
TGTGCCAGTAGTAAGGGCGGGTCTGGAAACACCATATATTTT
>-|-|TRBJ1-5|TRBV18
CASSPSPSNQPQHF
TGTGCCAGCTCACCGAGCCCTAGCAATCAGCCCCAGCATTTT
>many|-|TRBJ2-6|TRBV7-2
CASSLEGQAGANVLTF
TGTGCCAGCAGCTTAGAAGGGCAGGCTGGAGCCAACGTCCTGACTTTC